The clone carrying this TCR beta chain was recorded many times. This CDR3 region has 11 residues. V was cut by 3 bases and J by 7 bases, with 5 bases left in between. RNA transcripts served as the template for amplifying TCR beta CDR3 regions. TCR CDR3 regions were first amplified by RT-PCR with HTBI primers. TCRdb re-analysed the multiplex PCR reads in MiXCR, keeping a single row per CDR3 protein. The table has about 740,000 distinct CDR3 sequences, 12% to 15% seen once. The data derive from a study of T cells in Graves' hyperthyroidism and ophthalmopathy. The sequence was collected from a woman aged 18-35 years with Graves' hyperthyroidism. The chain employs TRBV12-3 or TRBV12-4 and TRBJ2-3, with D uncertain. The sequenced sample was blood. The DNA of the CDR3 is TGTGCCAGCAGTTTCGATAATACGCAGTATTTT. It encodes CASSFDNTQYF.